This TCR beta chain was captured in a study of blood T cell repertoires in COVID-19. For the study at large: In each case, the material was cDNA or gDNA derived from T cells, B-cell-depleted T cells, or PBMCs.

Trimming cost V 1 base and J 4 bases, with 17 bases left between them. Per germline, CDR1 SGHTA and CDR2 FQGNSA. This CDR3 is built from 17 residues. Per the study methods: Amplification from reference gene primers served as the basis for estimated nucleated cell counts. Using immunoSEQ multiplex PCR, the repertoire was profiled, and TCRdb retains in-frame clones only, with some absent. For V, J and clone size, that table is used; D and trimming come from the DNA. There are a few hundred thousand clones in the sample; more than 80% occur only once, and approximately 3% lies in the top ten. Recruited during active infection, patients (from Seattle) were subsequently followed longitudinally.

The sequenced sample consisted of peripheral blood. The J gene is TRBJ1-5, the V gene TRBV7-2, with D maybe TRBD1 (6 bases). The clonotype originates from a woman aged 25 to 39 with COVID-19, enrolled during active disease. For the CDR3, the DNA is TGTGCCAGCAGCTTAGGCGATGGGGGCCCAACGAATCAGCCCCAGCATTTT. Amino acid sequence: CASSLGDGGPTNQPQHF.